This T cell receptor beta chain derives from a study of T cell repertoires in cytomegalovirus infection. Study information: CMV epitopes in the study were HLA-C-restricted (recently identified) and HLA-B-restricted (well studied). Study observations and caveats: Ex vivo responses were dominated by HLA-C-restricted CMV-specific TCR beta clonotypes.

TCRdb recomputed calls from the reads with MiXCR, one row per CDR3 protein. Seen here are around 340,000 distinct CDR3 sequences, almost 30% observed once, and the top ten hold approximately 20%. This clonotype has more than one count but fewer than ten. Its cognate antigen is unknown. V lost 6 bases, J lost 0 bases, and 10 bases lay in between. This CDR3 contains 14 residues. The germline V gene encodes CDR1 MNHEY and CDR2 SVGAGI. This receptor was taken from a human donor in good health (CMV status not recorded). Some clones in this sample may be carry-over from other donors' samples. The specimen was cultured PBMCs, collected from culture after CMV antigen stimulation. The J gene is TRBJ2-3, the V gene TRBV6-5; D gene uncertain. The CDR3 region has the DNA TGTGCCAGCAGATTGGGGATTAGCACAGATACGCAGTATTTT. It yields the protein CASRLGISTDTQYF.